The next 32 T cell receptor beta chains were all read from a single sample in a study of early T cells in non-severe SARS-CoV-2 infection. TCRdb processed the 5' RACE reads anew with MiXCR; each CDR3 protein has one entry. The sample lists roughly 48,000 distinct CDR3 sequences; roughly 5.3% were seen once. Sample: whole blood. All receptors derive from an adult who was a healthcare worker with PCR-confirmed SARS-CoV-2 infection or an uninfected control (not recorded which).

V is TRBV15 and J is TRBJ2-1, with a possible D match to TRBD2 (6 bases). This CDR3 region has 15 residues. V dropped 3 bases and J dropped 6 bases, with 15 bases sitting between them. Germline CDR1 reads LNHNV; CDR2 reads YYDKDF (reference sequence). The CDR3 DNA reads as TGTGCCACCAGCAGTTTTGGAGGGATAGTCAATGAGCAGTTCTTC. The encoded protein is CATSSFGGIVNEQFF.

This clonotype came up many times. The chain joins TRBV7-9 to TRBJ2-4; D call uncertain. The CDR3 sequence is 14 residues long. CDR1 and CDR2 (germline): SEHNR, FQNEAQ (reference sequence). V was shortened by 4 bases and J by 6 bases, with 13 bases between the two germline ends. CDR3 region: CASSSPGFGNIQYF. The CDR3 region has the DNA TGTGCCAGCAGCTCTCCGGGTTTCGGAAACATTCAGTACTTC.

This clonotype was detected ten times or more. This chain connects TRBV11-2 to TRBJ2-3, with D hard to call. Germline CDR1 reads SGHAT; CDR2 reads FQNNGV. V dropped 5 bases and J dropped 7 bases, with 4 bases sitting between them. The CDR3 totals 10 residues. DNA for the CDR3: TGTGCCAGCAGCGCGAATACGCAGTATTTT. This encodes CASSANTQYF.

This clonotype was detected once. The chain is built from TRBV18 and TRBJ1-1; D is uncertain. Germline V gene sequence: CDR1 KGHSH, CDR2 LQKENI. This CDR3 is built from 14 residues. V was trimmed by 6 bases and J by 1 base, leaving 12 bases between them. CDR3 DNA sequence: TGTGCCAGCTCCCCCGGGCGGCCGAACACTGAAGCTTTCTTT. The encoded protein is CASSPGRPNTEAFF. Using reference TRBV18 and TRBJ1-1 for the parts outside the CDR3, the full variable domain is NAGVMQNPRHLVRRRGQEARLRCSPMKGHSHVYWYRQLPEEGLKFMVYLQKENIIDESGMPKERFSAEFPKEGPSILRIQQVVRGDSAAYFCASSPGRPNTEAFFGQGTRLTVV.

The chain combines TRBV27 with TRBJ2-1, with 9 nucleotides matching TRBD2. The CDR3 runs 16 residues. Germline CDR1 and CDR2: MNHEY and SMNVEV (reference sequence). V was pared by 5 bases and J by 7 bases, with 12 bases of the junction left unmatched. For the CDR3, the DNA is TGTGCCAGCAGTATCATTAGCGGGAGTGGTCGAAATGAGCAGTTCTTC. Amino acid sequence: CASSIISGSGRNEQFF.

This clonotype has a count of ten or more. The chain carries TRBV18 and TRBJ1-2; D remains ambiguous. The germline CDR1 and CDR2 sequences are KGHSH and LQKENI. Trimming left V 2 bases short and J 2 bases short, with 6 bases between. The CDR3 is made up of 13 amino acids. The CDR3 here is CASSPDKNYGYTF. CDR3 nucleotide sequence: TGTGCCAGCTCACCAGACAAAAACTATGGCTACACCTTC.

This CDR3 is CASSLAGHQPQHF. DNA for the CDR3: TGTGCCAGCAGCTTAGCCGGACATCAGCCCCAGCATTTT. This rearrangement joins TRBV11-1 to TRBJ1-5; D is undetermined. Per the germline V gene, CDR1 is SGHAT and CDR2 is FQDESV (reference sequence). The CDR3 runs 13 residues. V lost 0 bases, J lost 5 bases, and 5 bases lay in between.

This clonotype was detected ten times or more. The CDR3 loop is CASRPGPTQWQETQYF. DNA for the CDR3: TGCGCCAGCAGGCCGGGACCCACCCAGTGGCAAGAGACCCAGTACTTC. This chain uses TRBV5-1 with TRBJ2-5, with D possibly called TRBD1 or TRBD2 (5 bases each). Germline CDR1 SGHRS, CDR2 YFSETQ. Trimming removed 5 bases at V and 2 bases at J, with 19 bases between. The CDR3 is 16 residues long.

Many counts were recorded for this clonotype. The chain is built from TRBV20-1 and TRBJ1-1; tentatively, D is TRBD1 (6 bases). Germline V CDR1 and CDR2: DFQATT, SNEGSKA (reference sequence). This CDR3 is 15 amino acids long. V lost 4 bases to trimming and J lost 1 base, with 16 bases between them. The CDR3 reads CSAKNRERRNTEAFF. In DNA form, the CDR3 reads TGCAGTGCTAAGAACAGGGAGAGGAGGAACACTGAAGCTTTCTTT.

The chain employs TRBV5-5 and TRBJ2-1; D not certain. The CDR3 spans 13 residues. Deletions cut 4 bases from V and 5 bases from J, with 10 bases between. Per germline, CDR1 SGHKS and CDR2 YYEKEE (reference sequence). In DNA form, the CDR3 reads TGTGCCAGCAGCCCAAAACCCCACAATGAGCAGTTCTTC. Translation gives CASSPKPHNEQFF.

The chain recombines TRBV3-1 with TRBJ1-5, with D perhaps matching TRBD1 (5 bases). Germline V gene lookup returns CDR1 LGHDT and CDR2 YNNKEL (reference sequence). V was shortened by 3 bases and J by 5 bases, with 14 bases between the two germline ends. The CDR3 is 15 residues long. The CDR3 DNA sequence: TGTGCCAGCAGCCAGGCGGGGGGAGAGTATCAGCCCCAGCATTTT. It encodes CASSQAGGEYQPQHF.

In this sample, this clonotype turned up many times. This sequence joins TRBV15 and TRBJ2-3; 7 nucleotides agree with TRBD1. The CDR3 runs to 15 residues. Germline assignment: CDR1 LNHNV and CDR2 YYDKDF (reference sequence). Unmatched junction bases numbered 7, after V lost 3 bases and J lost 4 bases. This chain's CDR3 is CATSRDGQAADTQYF. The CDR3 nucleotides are TGTGCCACCAGCAGGGATGGACAGGCGGCAGATACGCAGTATTTT.

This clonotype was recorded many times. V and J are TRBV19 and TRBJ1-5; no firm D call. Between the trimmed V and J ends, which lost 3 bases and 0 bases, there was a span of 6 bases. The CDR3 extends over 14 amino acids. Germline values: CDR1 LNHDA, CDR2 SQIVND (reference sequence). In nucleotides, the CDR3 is TGTGCCAGTAGTATGCGCGGTAGCAATCAGCCCCAGCATTTT. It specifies CASSMRGSNQPQHF.

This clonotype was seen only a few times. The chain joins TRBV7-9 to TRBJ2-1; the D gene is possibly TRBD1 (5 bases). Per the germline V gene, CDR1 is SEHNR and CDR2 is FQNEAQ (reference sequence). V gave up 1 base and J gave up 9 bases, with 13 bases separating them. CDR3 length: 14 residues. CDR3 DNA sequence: TGTGCCAGCAGCTTAGAAAACCAGGGATCTGAGCAGTTCTTC. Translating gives CASSLENQGSEQFF.

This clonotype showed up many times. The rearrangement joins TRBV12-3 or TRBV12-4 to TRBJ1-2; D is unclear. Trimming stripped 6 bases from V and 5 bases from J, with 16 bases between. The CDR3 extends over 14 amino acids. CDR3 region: CASSSGHIGYGYTF. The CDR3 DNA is TGTGCCAGCAGCTCGGGTCACATCGGTTATGGCTACACCTTC.

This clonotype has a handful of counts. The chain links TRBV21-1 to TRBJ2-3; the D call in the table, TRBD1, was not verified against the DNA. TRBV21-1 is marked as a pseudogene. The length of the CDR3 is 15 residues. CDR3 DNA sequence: TGTGCCAGCAGCCTCCGAGGATTCGCCCCTTATACGCAGTATTTT. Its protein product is CASSLRGFAPYTQYF.

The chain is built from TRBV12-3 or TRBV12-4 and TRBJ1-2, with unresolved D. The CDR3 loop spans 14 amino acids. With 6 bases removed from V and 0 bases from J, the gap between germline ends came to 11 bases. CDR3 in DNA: TGTGCCAGCAGAAAGAGTAGTTCTAACTATGGCTACACCTTC. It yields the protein CASRKSSSNYGYTF.

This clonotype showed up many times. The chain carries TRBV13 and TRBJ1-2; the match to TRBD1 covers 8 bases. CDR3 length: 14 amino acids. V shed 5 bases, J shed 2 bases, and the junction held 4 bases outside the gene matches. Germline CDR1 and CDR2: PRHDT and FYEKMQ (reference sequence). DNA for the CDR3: TGTGCCAGCAGCCGTAGGACAGGGAACTATGGCTACACCTTC. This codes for CASSRRTGNYGYTF. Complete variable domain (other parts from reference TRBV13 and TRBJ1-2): AAGVIQSPRHLIKEKRETATLKCYPIPRHDTVYWYQQGPGQDPQFLISFYEKMQSDKGSIPDRFSAQQFSDYHSELNMSSLELGDSALYFCASSRRTGNYGYTFGSGTRLTVV.

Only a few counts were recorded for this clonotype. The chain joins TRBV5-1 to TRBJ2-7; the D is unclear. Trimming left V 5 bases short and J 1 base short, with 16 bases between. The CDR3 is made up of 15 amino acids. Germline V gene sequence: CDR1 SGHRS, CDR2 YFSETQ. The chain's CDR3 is CASRIEPTGSYEQYF. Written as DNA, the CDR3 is TGCGCCAGCAGGATAGAGCCGACTGGATCCTACGAGCAGTACTTC.

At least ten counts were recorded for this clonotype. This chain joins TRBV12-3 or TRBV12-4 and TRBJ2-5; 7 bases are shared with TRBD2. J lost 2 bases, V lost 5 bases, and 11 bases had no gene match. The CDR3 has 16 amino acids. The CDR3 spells CASSPPNSGLQETQYF. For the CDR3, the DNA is TGTGCCAGCAGTCCCCCGAATAGCGGGTTACAAGAGACCCAGTACTTC.

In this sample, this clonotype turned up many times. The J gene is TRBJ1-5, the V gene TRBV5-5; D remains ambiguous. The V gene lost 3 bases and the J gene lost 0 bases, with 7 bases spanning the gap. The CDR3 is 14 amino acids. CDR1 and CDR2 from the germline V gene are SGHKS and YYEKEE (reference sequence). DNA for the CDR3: TGTGCCAGCAGCTCCCTCGGTAGCAATCAGCCCCAGCATTTT. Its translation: CASSSLGSNQPQHF.

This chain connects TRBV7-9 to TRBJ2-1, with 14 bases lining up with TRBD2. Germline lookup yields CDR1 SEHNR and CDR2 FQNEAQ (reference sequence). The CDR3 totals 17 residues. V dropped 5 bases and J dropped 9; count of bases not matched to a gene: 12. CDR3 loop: CASSIRLAGGPRGEQFF. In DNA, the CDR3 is TGTGCCAGCAGCATCCGACTAGCGGGAGGGCCCCGCGGTGAGCAGTTCTTC.

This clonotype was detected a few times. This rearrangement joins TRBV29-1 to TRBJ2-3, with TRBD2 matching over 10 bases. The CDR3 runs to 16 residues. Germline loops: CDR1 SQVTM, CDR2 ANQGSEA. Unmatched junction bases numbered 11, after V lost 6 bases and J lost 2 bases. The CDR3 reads CSVGGYSGRTTDTQYF. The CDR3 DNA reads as TGCAGCGTCGGGGGATATAGCGGGAGGACCACAGATACGCAGTATTTT.

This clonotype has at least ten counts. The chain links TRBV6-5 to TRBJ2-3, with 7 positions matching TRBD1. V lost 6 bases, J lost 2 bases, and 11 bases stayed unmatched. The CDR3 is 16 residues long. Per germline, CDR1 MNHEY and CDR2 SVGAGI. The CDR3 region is CASSYQGQRSTDTQYF. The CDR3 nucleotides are TGTGCCAGCAGCTACCAGGGACAGAGATCCACAGATACGCAGTATTTT.

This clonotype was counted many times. DNA for the CDR3: TGCAGTGCTAGACCCACCGAAGAGACCCAGTACTTC. Translated, it gives CSARPTEETQYF. The V gene is TRBV20-1, the J gene TRBJ2-5; D remains unclear. The length of the CDR3 is 12 residues. Germline assignment: CDR1 DFQATT and CDR2 SNEGSKA (reference sequence). Trimming pared 2 bases from V and 3 bases from J, leaving 7 bases between.

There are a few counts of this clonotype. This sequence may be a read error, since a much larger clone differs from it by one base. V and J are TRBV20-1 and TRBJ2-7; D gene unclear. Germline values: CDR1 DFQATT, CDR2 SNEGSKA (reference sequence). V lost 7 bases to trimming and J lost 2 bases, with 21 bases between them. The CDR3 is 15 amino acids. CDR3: CSVLAPRQGAYEQYF. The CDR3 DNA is TGCAGTGTCCTCGCACCGAGGCAAGGCGCCTACGAGCAGTACTTC.

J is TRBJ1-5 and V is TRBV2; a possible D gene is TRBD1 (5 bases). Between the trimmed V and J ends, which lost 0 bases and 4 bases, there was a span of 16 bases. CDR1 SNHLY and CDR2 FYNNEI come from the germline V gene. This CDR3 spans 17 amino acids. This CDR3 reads CASSEAPLTVINQPQHF. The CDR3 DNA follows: TGTGCCAGCAGTGAAGCTCCCTTGACAGTGATTAATCAGCCCCAGCATTTT.

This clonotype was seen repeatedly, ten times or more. CDR3 amino acids: CASSFQGLAEAFF. The DNA of the CDR3 is TGCGCCAGCAGCTTTCAGGGTTTGGCTGAAGCTTTCTTT. The chain recombines TRBV5-1 with TRBJ1-1; TRBD1 might be the D (5 bases). From germline, CDR1 is SGHRS and CDR2 YFSETQ. Trimming cost V 2 bases and J 6 bases, with 11 bases left between them. This CDR3 has 13 amino acids.

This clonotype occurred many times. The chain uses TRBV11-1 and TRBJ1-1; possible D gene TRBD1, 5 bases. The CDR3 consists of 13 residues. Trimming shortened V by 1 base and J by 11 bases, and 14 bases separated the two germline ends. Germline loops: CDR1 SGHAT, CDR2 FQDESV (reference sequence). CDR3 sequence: CASSLDGAGEAFF. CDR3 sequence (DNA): TGTGCCAGCAGCTTAGACGGGGCCGGCGAGGCTTTCTTT. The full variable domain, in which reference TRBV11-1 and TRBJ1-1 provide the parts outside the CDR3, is EAEVAQSPRYKITEKSQAVAFWCDPISGHATLYWYRQILGQGPELLVQFQDESVVDDSQLPKDRFSAERLKGVDSTLKIQPAELGDSAMYLCASSLDGAGEAFFGQGTRLTVV.

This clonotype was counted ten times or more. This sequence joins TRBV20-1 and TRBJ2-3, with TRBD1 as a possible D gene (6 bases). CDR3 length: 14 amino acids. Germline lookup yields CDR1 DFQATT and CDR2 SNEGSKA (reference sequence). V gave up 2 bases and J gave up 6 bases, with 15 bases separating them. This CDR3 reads CSARSGGARDTQYF. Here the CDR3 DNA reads TGCAGTGCTAGATCTGGGGGCGCGAGGGATACGCAGTATTTT.

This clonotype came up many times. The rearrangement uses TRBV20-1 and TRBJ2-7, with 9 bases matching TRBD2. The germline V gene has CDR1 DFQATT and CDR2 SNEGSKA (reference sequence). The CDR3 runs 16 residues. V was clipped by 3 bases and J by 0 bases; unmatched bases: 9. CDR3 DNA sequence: TGCAGTGCTAGGAAGGGCGCTAGCGGGGACTCCTACGAGCAGTACTTC. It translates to CSARKGASGDSYEQYF.

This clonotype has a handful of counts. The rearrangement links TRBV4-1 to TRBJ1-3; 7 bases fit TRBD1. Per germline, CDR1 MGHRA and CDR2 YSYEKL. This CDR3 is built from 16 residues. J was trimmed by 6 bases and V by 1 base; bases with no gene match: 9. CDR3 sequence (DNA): TGCGCCAGCAGCCAAGTTGGGGGGACAGCTGAAAACACCATATATTTT. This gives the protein CASSQVGGTAENTIYF.